The 32 T cell receptor beta chains reported below all come from one sample, sequenced in a study of T cells in women clearing cervical HPV infection. The data were produced by immunoSEQ multiplex PCR, yet TCRdb's version contains in-frame clones alone and is incomplete. The sample is made up of 20,000 to 25,000 clones, and the top ten hold 7.5% to 9.5% of it. Sequenced material: blood buffy coat. These receptors were obtained from a woman between 18 and 70 years old with a cervical HPV16 infection that either progressed to CIN3+ or cleared (not recorded which).

The sequenced part of the CDR3 DNA is TGTGCCAGCAGCTTGGTGGGGGGACTAGTTCTCGAG. This gives the protein CASSLVGGLVLE. The complete CDR3 protein is CASSLVGGLVLEQYF. V usage is TRBV5-4 and J usage is TRBJ2-7, with 8 nucleotides matching TRBD2. The CDR3 goes on 3 residues after the read ends, and that part is filled in from the germline J gene. The V gene's germline CDR1 is SGHNT and CDR2 YYREEE (reference sequence). CDR3 size: 15 residues. V was pared by 0 bases and J by 6 bases, with 8 bases of the junction left unmatched.

Note on this clone: The CDR3 end falls 3 residues outside the read, so it is completed with the germline J gene. This chain connects TRBV30 to TRBJ2-1; possibly TRBD1 for D (6 bases). The germline gives CDR1 GTSNPN, CDR2 SVGIG (reference sequence). The CDR3 length is 15 residues. Trimming stripped 1 base from V and 4 bases from J, with 14 bases between. CDR3 loop: CAWSAGVEAYNEQFF. The sequenced part of the CDR3 DNA is TGTGCCTGGAGTGCAGGGGTGGAAGCTTACAATGAG.

Regarding this clone: With the read ending 3 residues before the CDR3 end, the germline J gene is used to fill in that end. The chain is built from TRBV18 and TRBJ2-5, with D possibly TRBD1 on 5 matching bases. V shed 2 bases and J shed 4 bases, with 11 bases lying between them. Looked up from germline, CDR1 is KGHSH and CDR2 is LQKENI. The CDR3 contains 14 residues. The CDR3 is CASSPLPRAETQYF. CDR3 DNA, as far as it was read: TGTGCCAGCTCACCATTACCCAGGGCAGAGACC.

Note on this clone: Coverage ceases 3 residues before the CDR3 finishes, and the germline J gene fills in the end. The chain uses TRBV19 and TRBJ2-7; 11 bases agree with TRBD2. The CDR3 runs to 16 residues. Unmatched junction bases numbered 4, after V lost 1 base and J lost 2 bases. Germline CDR1 LNHDA, CDR2 SQIVND (reference sequence). The CDR3 is CASSIGPGLAAYEQYF. The sequenced CDR3 bases are TGTGCCAGTAGTATAGGACCGGGACTAGCGGCCTACGAG.

Of note for this clone: The read gets to within 3 residues of the CDR3 end, and the germline J gene fills in the rest. This chain connects TRBV7-2 to TRBJ1-5, with D unresolved. Trimming left V 5 bases short and J 5 bases short, with 10 bases between. The V gene's germline CDR1 is SGHTA and CDR2 FQGNSA. This CDR3 contains 13 residues. This CDR3 is CASSPTVDQPQHF. CDR3 bases read: TGTGCCAGCAGCCCAACGGTAGATCAGCCC.

In regard to this clone: The read terminates 3 residues ahead of where the CDR3 ends, so the germline J gene completes it. The sample has other DNA sequences that encode this CDR3 too. This chain uses TRBV7-6 with TRBJ2-6, with D tentatively TRBD2 (6 bases). CDR1 is SGHVS and CDR2 is FNYEAQ in the germline V gene. V lost 1 base, J lost 0 bases, and 13 bases lay in between. This CDR3 contains 18 residues. The sequenced part of the CDR3 DNA is TGTGCCAGCAGCTTAGTAGCGGAGGGATCCTCTGGGGCCAACGTC. Translation gives CASSLVAEGSSGANV. The CDR3 in its entirety is CASSLVAEGSSGANVLTF. Looking up the rest from reference TRBV7-6 and TRBJ2-6 gives the full variable domain: GAGVSQSPRYKVTKRGQDVALRCDPISGHVSLYWYRQALGQGPEFLTYFNYEAQQDKSGLPNDRFSAERPEGSISTLTIQRTEQRDSAMYRCASSLVAEGSSGANVLTFGAGSRLTVL.

On this clone itself: The sequence runs out 3 residues before the end of the CDR3; the remainder is reconstructed from the germline J gene. The genes are TRBV15 and TRBJ2-3; TRBD1 might be the D (5 bases). Trimming cost V 2 bases and J 3 bases, with 9 bases left between them. Looked up from germline, CDR1 is LNHNV and CDR2 is YYDKDF (reference sequence). This CDR3 spans 14 amino acids. The DNA read from the CDR3 is TGTGCCACCAGCAGACAGGGCCCTACAGATACG. Translated, it gives CATSRQGPTDT. The whole CDR3 sequence reads CATSRQGPTDTQYF.

On this clone: The read terminates 3 residues before the CDR3 end, so the remaining end is supplied by the germline J gene. The chain joins TRBV10-1 to TRBJ2-1; 14 bases match TRBD2. Germline V gene data show CDR1 as WNHNN and CDR2 as SYGVQD (reference sequence). Losses at the gene ends were 2 bases for V and 8 bases for J; bases not matched to a gene: 2. The CDR3 contains 15 residues. Here the CDR3 reads CASSEGLAGGYEQFF. The covered CDR3 bases are TGCGCCAGCAGTGAGGGACTAGCGGGAGGCTATGAG.

Remarks on this clone: The read falls 3 residues short of the CDR3 end, and the missing part is taken from the germline J gene. This chain joins TRBV5-1 and TRBJ2-2, with 8 bases that match TRBD1. Unmatched junction bases numbered 9, after V lost 4 bases and J lost 7 bases. The CDR3 has 15 residues. The V gene's germline CDR1 is SGHRS and CDR2 YFSETQ. This CDR3 is CASSLLDRDGGELFF. The CDR3 DNA, read in part, is TGCGCCAGCAGCCTACTGGACAGGGACGGCGGGGAG.

Concerning this clone: The CDR3 end is not reached by the read, which stops 3 residues before it; the germline J gene fills it in. The chain is built from TRBV19 and TRBJ1-2; 7 bases align to TRBD1. Germline V lookup: CDR1 LNHDA, CDR2 SQIVND (reference sequence). The CDR3 runs 15 residues. Unmatched junction bases numbered 14, after V lost 6 bases and J lost 7 bases. Here the CDR3 reads CASRVIGRTGCGYTF. The DNA read from the CDR3 is TGTGCCAGTAGAGTCATTGGGCGGACAGGTTGTGGC.

Remarks on this clone: The observed sequence ends 3 residues before the CDR3 terminus, with the missing tail filled in from the germline J gene. J is TRBJ2-2 and V is TRBV6-2 or TRBV6-3; D not resolved. V was trimmed by 1 base and J by 2 bases, leaving 5 bases between them. The germline V gene has CDR1 MNHEY and CDR2 SVGEGT. The CDR3 sequence is 14 residues long. The CDR3 here is CASSYLRNTGELFF. The covered CDR3 bases are TGTGCCAGCAGTTACTTGCGCAACACCGGGGAG.

As to this clone: The sequenced fragment ends 3 residues before the CDR3 boundary, so the rest is inferred from the germline J gene. This sequence joins TRBV5-5 and TRBJ1-1; no firm D call. V shed 5 bases and J shed 0 bases, with 8 bases lying between them. This CDR3 has 13 residues. Per germline, CDR1 SGHKS and CDR2 YYEKEE (reference sequence). The CDR3 here is CASRTDMNTEAFF. The sequenced part of the CDR3 DNA is TGTGCCAGCAGAACAGACATGAACACTGAA.

As to this clone: Read data end 3 residues before the CDR3 end; the end is taken from the germline J gene. This sequence joins TRBV6-2 or TRBV6-3 and TRBJ1-3, with a tentative D call TRBD1 (5 bases). The germline V gene has CDR1 MNHEY and CDR2 SVGEGT. V dropped 5 bases and J dropped 0 bases, with 17 bases sitting between them. The CDR3 consists of 17 residues. CDR3 DNA (partial): TGTGCCAGCAGTCCCATCCGCGGGGGATCCTCTGGAAACACC. Protein: CASSPIRGGSSGNT. The whole CDR3 protein reads CASSPIRGGSSGNTIYF.

Points on this clone: The read stops 3 residues short of the end of the CDR3; the missing end is completed from the germline J gene. The chain has TRBV6-2 or TRBV6-3 and TRBJ1-1; 8 nucleotides match TRBD1. The CDR3 loop spans 17 amino acids. Germline assignment: CDR1 MNHEY and CDR2 SVGEGT. V lost 6 bases, J lost 0 bases, and 12 bases stayed unmatched. The CDR3 protein is CASSSDRGRAMNTEAFF. The sequenced CDR3 bases are TGTGCCAGCAGCTCAGACAGGGGCCGGGCCATGAACACTGAA.

As regards this clone: The CDR3 end falls 3 residues outside the read, so it is completed with the germline J gene. The rearrangement uses TRBV19 and TRBJ1-1; 10 positions match TRBD1. Germline V gene lookup returns CDR1 LNHDA and CDR2 SQIVND (reference sequence). Trimming took 6 bases from V and 1 from J; bases not matched to a gene: 5. The CDR3 runs to 15 residues. The CDR3 protein is CASSRQGAPNTEAFF. CDR3 bases read: TGTGCCAGTAGCCGACAGGGGGCCCCGAACACTGAA.

The CDR3 here is CASSLRDTAGANVLTF. The DNA read from the CDR3 is TGTGCCAGCAGCCTCCGGGACACAGCTGGGGCCAACGTC. V usage is TRBV7-8 and J usage is TRBJ2-6; possibly TRBD1 for D (6 bases). The read ends 3 residues before the CDR3 terminus; that terminus is restored from the germline J gene. The CDR3 consists of 16 residues. CDR1 is SGHVS and CDR2 is FQNEAQ in the germline V gene. Deletions cut 5 bases from V and 2 bases from J, with 13 bases between.

Concerning this clone itself: The read gets to within 3 residues of the CDR3 end, and the germline J gene fills in the rest. The rearrangement links TRBV20-1 to TRBJ2-4, with TRBD2 identical over 11 bases. The CDR3 is made up of 16 amino acids. Germline V gene sequence: CDR1 DFQATT, CDR2 SNEGSKA (reference sequence). V shed 0 bases, J shed 7 bases, and the junction held 8 bases outside the gene matches. The CDR3 protein is CSARDLGTSGENIQYF. Partial CDR3 DNA: TGCAGTGCTAGAGATTTAGGGACTAGCGGTGAGAACATT.

Regarding this clone: Read data end 3 residues before the CDR3 end; the end is taken from the germline J gene. V usage is TRBV7-9 and J usage is TRBJ1-1; the match to TRBD1 covers 11 bases. Trimming at V came to 8 bases and at J to 5 bases, leaving 10 bases not matched to a gene. The germline V gene encodes CDR1 SEHNR and CDR2 FQNEAQ (reference sequence). The CDR3 totals 15 residues. The CDR3 DNA, read in part, is TGTGCCAGCGGGATCCGGGACAGGGGGAGGACTGAA. Translation: CASGIRDRGRTE. In full, the CDR3 is CASGIRDRGRTEAFF.

Concerning this clone: With the read ending 3 residues before the CDR3 end, the germline J gene is used to fill in that end. The chain links TRBV10-3 to TRBJ1-2, with TRBD1 identical over 7 bases. In germline, CDR1 is ENHRY, CDR2 SYGVKD. CDR3 length: 14 residues. The J segment lost 3 bases and the V segment lost 5 bases, leaving 6 bases of the junction unmatched. CDR3 region: CAISLQGVDYGYTF. The sequenced CDR3 bases are TGTGCCATCAGTCTTCAGGGGGTTGACTATGGC.

In the case of this clone: The CDR3 goes on 3 residues after the read ends, and that part is filled in from the germline J gene. This rearrangement joins TRBV20-1 to TRBJ2-7, with TRBD2 identical over 8 bases. V gave up 7 bases and J gave up 3 bases; unmatched junction bases: 5. The length of the CDR3 is 12 residues. The germline CDR1 and CDR2 sequences are DFQATT and SNEGSKA (reference sequence). This CDR3 reads CSGTSGSYEQYF. CDR3 DNA (partial): TGCAGTGGTACCAGCGGGAGCTACGAG.

For this clone: Read data end 3 residues before the CDR3 end; the end is taken from the germline J gene. The chain carries TRBV7-2 and TRBJ1-5; 7 bases fit TRBD1. V shed 1 base and J 5 bases; nucleotides not matched to a gene: 5. Germline CDR1 and CDR2: SGHTA and FQGNSA. The CDR3 extends over 15 amino acids. The CDR3 sequence is CASSLGNRGDQPQHF. Incomplete CDR3 DNA: TGTGCCAGCAGCTTAGGGAACAGGGGAGATCAGCCC.

As to this clone: The CDR3 end lies 3 residues beyond the end of the read and is filled in from the germline J gene. This chain joins TRBV7-9 and TRBJ1-1, with a tentative D call TRBD1 (6 bases). Trimming removed 5 bases at V and 6 bases at J, with 16 bases between. Germline V gives CDR1 SEHNR, CDR2 FQNEAQ (reference sequence). The CDR3 runs to 14 residues. The CDR3 reads CASSPTGIISEAFF. CDR3 DNA, as far as it was read: TGTGCCAGCAGCCCGACAGGTATAATTTCTGAA. The whole variable domain, filled in from reference TRBV7-9 and TRBJ1-1, reads DTGVSQNPRHKITKRGQNVTFRCDPISEHNRLYWYRQTLGQGPEFLTYFQNEAQLEKSRLLSDRFSAERPKGSFSTLEIQRTEQGDSAMYLCASSPTGIISEAFFGQGTRLTVV.

Notes on this clone: The read gets to within 3 residues of the CDR3 end, and the germline J gene fills in the rest. The rearrangement joins TRBV13 to TRBJ1-2; 8 nucleotides agree with TRBD1. CDR1 is PRHDT and CDR2 is FYEKMQ in the germline V gene (reference sequence). CDR3 length: 14 amino acids. CDR3 region: CASSLGPGQELYTF. The part of the CDR3 DNA that was read is TGTGCCAGCAGCTTAGGCCCGGGACAGGAGCTC.

A note on this clone: From the germline J gene comes the end of the CDR3, since the read stops 3 residues before it. The rearrangement joins TRBV18 to TRBJ2-7, with a tentative D call TRBD1 (6 bases). There are 13 residues in the CDR3. Germline V CDR1 and CDR2: KGHSH, LQKENI. V lost 3 bases and J 4 bases, leaving 10 bases between the germline ends. The sequenced CDR3 bases are TGTGCCAGCTCACCTCCACAGGGATACGAG. It yields the protein CASSPPQGYE. The whole CDR3 protein is CASSPPQGYEQYF.

Regarding this clone: The CDR3 end lies 3 residues beyond the end of the read and is filled in from the germline J gene. The rearrangement uses TRBV10-3 and TRBJ2-7; D may be TRBD1 (6 bases). Looked up from germline, CDR1 is ENHRY and CDR2 is SYGVKD. V lost 6 bases to trimming and J lost 4 bases, with 19 bases between them. The length of the CDR3 is 15 residues. CDR3 DNA (partial): TGTGCCATCAGAAGTGGCACAGGGAGTGGGTACGAG. As protein: CAIRSGTGSGYE. In full, the CDR3 reads CAIRSGTGSGYEQYF.

Note on this clone: The read terminates 3 residues ahead of where the CDR3 ends, so the germline J gene completes it. The rearrangement joins TRBV2 to TRBJ1-2; TRBD1 might be the D (6 bases). Trimming removed 6 bases from V and 5 bases from J, with 10 bases in between. The CDR3 totals 12 residues. The germline V gene encodes CDR1 SNHLY and CDR2 FYNNEI. The DNA read from the CDR3 is TGTGCCAGCAGAGCCCAGGGGTATGGC. It translates to CASRAQGYG. In full, the CDR3 is CASRAQGYGYTF. The entire variable domain, with the rest obtained from reference TRBV2 and TRBJ1-2, is as follows: EPEVTQTPSHQVTQMGQEVILRCVPISNHLYFYWYRQILGQKVEFLVSFYNNEISEKSEIFDDQFSVERPDGSNFTLKIRSTKLEDSAMYFCASRAQGYGYTFGSGTRLTVV.

Concerning this clone itself: The DNA ends 3 residues before the CDR3 does, and the rest of the CDR3 is filled in from the germline J gene. This sequence joins TRBV5-1 and TRBJ2-5, with 8 bases fitting TRBD2. The CDR3 runs to 15 residues. Germline lookup yields CDR1 SGHRS and CDR2 YFSETQ. V shed 4 bases, J shed 2 bases, and the junction held 7 bases outside the gene matches. The DNA read from the CDR3 is TGCGCCAGCAGCCCAGGACTAGCCGGACAAGAGACC. It specifies CASSPGLAGQET. The entire CDR3 sequence reads CASSPGLAGQETQYF.

Remarks on this clone: The read terminates 3 residues ahead of where the CDR3 ends, so the germline J gene completes it. This rearrangement joins TRBV30 to TRBJ2-7; D is unclear. With 2 bases removed from V and 2 bases from J, the gap between germline ends came to 10 bases. The CDR3 extends over 13 amino acids. Germline CDR1 and CDR2: GTSNPN and SVGIG (reference sequence). The CDR3 sequence: CAWSTTITYEQYF. CDR3 bases read: TGTGCCTGGAGTACGACAATTACCTACGAG.

About this clone: The junction does not match germline at one end; this may be a read error. Sequencing ends 3 residues short of the CDR3 end; the germline J gene provides the rest. This sample also contains other DNA sequences that code for the same CDR3. The chain uses TRBV19 and TRBJ1-3; tentatively, D is TRBD1 (5 bases). This CDR3 comprises 14 residues. Germline CDR1 LNHDA, CDR2 SQIVND (reference sequence). The CDR3 sequence: CASRPGTSGNTIYF. The CDR3 DNA, read in part, is TGTGCCAGTAGGCCCGGGACTTCAGGAAACACT.

Points on this clone: The read ends 3 residues shy of where the CDR3 ends; the end is completed using the germline J gene. The chain combines TRBV20-1 with TRBJ2-5; 7 bases are shared with TRBD1. The ends lost 0 bases at V and 3 bases at J; junction bases unmatched: 10. CDR1 is DFQATT, CDR2 SNEGSKA, per germline (reference sequence). The CDR3 contains 16 residues. CDR3 sequence: CSARDGFRGMEETQYF. The sequenced CDR3 bases are TGCAGTGCTAGAGATGGCTTCAGGGGGATGGAAGAGACC.

Concerning this clone: Coverage ceases 3 residues before the CDR3 finishes, and the germline J gene fills in the end. The J gene is TRBJ2-1, the V gene TRBV29-1; TRBD2 aligns across 9 bases. J gave up 7 bases and V 7 bases, and 8 bases lay outside the gene matches. Germline V gene lookup returns CDR1 SQVTM and CDR2 ANQGSEA. The CDR3 spans 13 residues. The sequenced CDR3 bases are TGCAGCGGTAGACTAGCGGTTACTAATGAG. It translates to CSGRLAVTNE. The entire CDR3 reads CSGRLAVTNEQFF.

Regarding this clone: The junction and the germline gene differ at one end; a read error may be behind it. CDR3 residues: CASSLNGGSYNEQFF. The part of the CDR3 DNA that was read is TGTGCCAGCAGTTTAAACGGGGGCTCCTACAATGAG. The gene calls are TRBV7-3 and TRBJ2-1; tentatively, D is TRBD2 (6 bases). The observed sequence ends 3 residues before the CDR3 terminus, with the missing tail filled in from the germline J gene. This CDR3 has 15 amino acids. The germline gives CDR1 SGHTA, CDR2 FQGTGA. Drawing the rest from reference TRBV7-3 and TRBJ2-1, the complete variable domain is GAGVSQTPSNKVTEKGKYVELRCDPISGHTALYWYRQSLGQGPEFLIYFQGTGAADDSGLPNDRFFAVRPEGSVSTLKIQRTERGDSAVYLCASSLNGGSYNEQFFGPGTRLTVL.